The text below deals with one T cell receptor beta chain. In the authors' workflow: From reference gene primer amplification, estimates of nucleated cell counts were derived. Assay used: immunoSEQ multiplex PCR; TCRdb lists only in-frame clones, some missing. That table gives V, J and clone size, and the DNA gave D and trimming. The sample consists of about 45,000 clones, 80% to 95% of them appearing once. These data come from a study of blood T cell repertoires in COVID-19. Study in general: The United States, Italy and Spain were the sources of the acute and convalescent COVID-19 samples. Sources were T cells, B-cell-depleted T cells, or PBMCs; the material itself was cDNA or gDNA.

Trimming took 7 bases from V and 6 from J; bases not matched to a gene: 10. CDR3 length equals 15 residues. CDR1 is SGHDT and CDR2 is YYEEEE in the germline V gene. The material sequenced was peripheral blood. This TCR derives from a human donor in a cohort sampled during active COVID-19. The genes are TRBV5-6 and TRBJ1-6; 7 nucleotides line up with TRBD1. The DNA for the CDR3 is TGTGCCAGCGGAACGACAGGGCTCCCTAATTCACCCCTCCACTTT. Encoded protein: CASGTTGLPNSPLHF.